This is a list of T cell receptor beta chains from one sample in a study of CD8+ T cells in alopecia areata. TCRdb keeps only in-frame clones here, not all; method: immunoSEQ multiplex PCR. The table has over 150,000 clones, roughly three fifths seen once. The sequences come from CD4+ T cells sorted from blood, collected at week 4, from a patient treated with tofacitinib. These receptors originate from a human donor with alopecia areata. Both conserved end residues are part of each CDR3. The order of the fields is CDR3 length, J gene, V gene, D gene, clone size, CDR3 DNA, CDR3 protein. The D gene is left open where the match is weak. Size is stated for part of the rows, as once, few or many counts, or as a class when the clone is expanded.

CDR3 length: 15; J gene: TRBJ2-5; V gene: TRBV5-1; D gene: -; clone size: -; CDR3 DNA: TGCGCCAGCAACCCATCTTCGTCTTCACAAGAGACCCAGTACTTC; CDR3 protein: CASNPSSSSQETQYF
CDR3 length: 15; J gene: TRBJ2-1; V gene: TRBV2; D gene: TRBD2; clone size: -; CDR3 DNA: TGTGCCAGCAGTGTGGACGGGGGGGTCTACAATGAGCAGTTCTTC; CDR3 protein: CASSVDGGVYNEQFF
CDR3 length: 13; J gene: TRBJ2-5; V gene: TRBV7-2; D gene: -; clone size: -; CDR3 DNA: TGTGCCAGCAGCTTAACCAGGGAAGAGACCCAGTACTTC; CDR3 protein: CASSLTREETQYF
CDR3 length: 15; J gene: TRBJ1-4; V gene: TRBV2; D gene: -; clone size: few; CDR3 DNA: TGTGCCAGCAAAGGGGCCTCGGGGGCGCAGGTGGCCCTTGGTTTT; CDR3 protein: CASKGASGAQVALGF
CDR3 length: 16; J gene: TRBJ2-3; V gene: TRBV15; D gene: -; clone size: -; CDR3 DNA: TGTGCCACCAGCAGGGCGTCGGGACTTGGCACAGATACGCAGTATTTT; CDR3 protein: CATSRASGLGTDTQYF
CDR3 length: 13; J gene: TRBJ1-5; V gene: TRBV27; D gene: -; clone size: -; CDR3 DNA: TGTGCCAGCAGTTTAGGCAGAAGTCAGCCCCAGCATTTT; CDR3 protein: CASSLGRSQPQHF
CDR3 length: 13; J gene: TRBJ2-7; V gene: TRBV7-2; D gene: -; clone size: -; CDR3 DNA: TGTGCCAGCAGCCCTACGCCGGGCTACGAGCAGTACTTC; CDR3 protein: CASSPTPGYEQYF
CDR3 length: 15; J gene: TRBJ2-7; V gene: TRBV10-3; D gene: -; clone size: few; CDR3 DNA: TGTGCCATCAGTGAGTCGACCAACCCCCTCTACGAGCAGTACTTC; CDR3 protein: CAISESTNPLYEQYF
CDR3 length: 13; J gene: TRBJ2-5; V gene: TRBV5-1; D gene: -; clone size: once; CDR3 DNA: TGCGCCAGCAGCCTCGGGGGCCAAGAGACCCAGTACTTC; CDR3 protein: CASSLGGQETQYF
CDR3 length: 15; J gene: TRBJ1-2; V gene: TRBV5-1; D gene: -; clone size: -; CDR3 DNA: TGCGCCAGCAGCTTGGCCCCAGGGGCAAAAGATGGCTACACCTTC; CDR3 protein: CASSLAPGAKDGYTF
CDR3 length: 15; J gene: TRBJ2-5; V gene: TRBV5-1; D gene: -; clone size: -; CDR3 DNA: TGCGCCAGCAGCTGGAGGTGGGGGGCCGAAGAGACCCAATACTTC; CDR3 protein: CASSWRWGAEETQYF
CDR3 length: 15; J gene: TRBJ2-7; V gene: TRBV5-1; D gene: TRBD1; clone size: -; CDR3 DNA: TGCGCCAGCAGCTTATCCGGGACAGGGGAAAACGAGCAGTACTTC; CDR3 protein: CASSLSGTGENEQYF
CDR3 length: 13; J gene: TRBJ2-5; V gene: TRBV29-1; D gene: TRBD2; clone size: -; CDR3 DNA: TGCAGCGTTGAAGCTAGCGGGGTGAAGACCCAGTACTTC; CDR3 protein: CSVEASGVKTQYF
CDR3 length: 19; J gene: TRBJ1-2; V gene: TRBV12-5; D gene: TRBD1; clone size: -; CDR3 DNA: TGTGCTAGTGGCCGAGGATGGGGACAGGGGCTTTCCTCCTACTATGGCTACACCTTC; CDR3 protein: CASGRGWGQGLSSYYGYTF
CDR3 length: 13; J gene: TRBJ2-5; V gene: TRBV30; D gene: -; clone size: -; CDR3 DNA: TGTGCCTGGAGGAGGGACAAGAAAGAGACCCAGTACTTC; CDR3 protein: CAWRRDKKETQYF
CDR3 length: 14; J gene: TRBJ2-7; V gene: TRBV25-1; D gene: -; clone size: few; CDR3 DNA: TGTGCCAGCAGACCGACAGCAGCCTCCTACGAGCAGTACTTC; CDR3 protein: CASRPTAASYEQYF
CDR3 length: 14; J gene: TRBJ1-5; V gene: TRBV4-1; D gene: -; clone size: -; CDR3 DNA: TGCGCCAGCAGCCAAGAGGGGCCCAATCAGCCCCAGCATTTT; CDR3 protein: CASSQEGPNQPQHF
CDR3 length: 16; J gene: TRBJ2-2; V gene: TRBV9; D gene: TRBD1; clone size: -; CDR3 DNA: TGTGCCAGCAGCGTGAGCCCTGGACAGGGGGCCGGGGAGCTGTTTTTT; CDR3 protein: CASSVSPGQGAGELFF
CDR3 length: 16; J gene: TRBJ2-5; V gene: TRBV9; D gene: TRBD1; clone size: -; CDR3 DNA: TGTGCCAGCAGCGCCGGGACAGGGTCGGGCCAAGAGACCCAGTACTTC; CDR3 protein: CASSAGTGSGQETQYF
CDR3 length: 12; J gene: TRBJ2-7; V gene: TRBV28; D gene: -; clone size: few; CDR3 DNA: TGTGCCAGCAGTTTGGGGCCATTCGAGCAGTACTTC; CDR3 protein: CASSLGPFEQYF
CDR3 length: 15; J gene: TRBJ2-2; V gene: TRBV11-2; D gene: -; clone size: -; CDR3 DNA: TGTGCCAGCAGCTCCTCGGGGAGAGTCGGCGGGGAGCTGTTTTTT; CDR3 protein: CASSSSGRVGGELFF
CDR3 length: 12; J gene: TRBJ1-1; V gene: TRBV30; D gene: -; clone size: -; CDR3 DNA: TGTGCCTGGATCGGGGGGGCGCCTGAAGCTTTCTTT; CDR3 protein: CAWIGGAPEAFF
CDR3 length: 13; J gene: TRBJ1-2; V gene: TRBV23-1; D gene: -; clone size: few; CDR3 DNA: TGCGCCAGCAGTCATGGGAGTATCTATGGCTACACCTTC; CDR3 protein: CASSHGSIYGYTF
CDR3 length: 15; J gene: TRBJ2-1; V gene: TRBV27; D gene: -; clone size: -; CDR3 DNA: TGTGCCAGCAGTTTAAGGTGGCTAGCAATCGGGGAGCAGTTCTTC; CDR3 protein: CASSLRWLAIGEQFF
CDR3 length: 15; J gene: TRBJ2-5; V gene: TRBV4-2; D gene: -; clone size: -; CDR3 DNA: TGTGCCAGCAGCCAAGGGGAACCAGAAAGGGAGACCCAGTACTTC; CDR3 protein: CASSQGEPERETQYF
CDR3 length: 13; J gene: TRBJ2-5; V gene: TRBV29-1; D gene: -; clone size: -; CDR3 DNA: TGCAGCGTTCGGCGGGGGCCACAAGAGACCCAGTACTTC; CDR3 protein: CSVRRGPQETQYF
CDR3 length: 18; J gene: TRBJ2-1; V gene: TRBV4-3; D gene: TRBD1; clone size: -; CDR3 DNA: TGCGCCAGCAGCCAAAGATTAGGGGACAGGGGGAGATACAATGAGCAGTTCTTC; CDR3 protein: CASSQRLGDRGRYNEQFF
CDR3 length: 14; J gene: TRBJ1-2; V gene: TRBV4-3; D gene: -; clone size: -; CDR3 DNA: TGCGCCAGCAGCACCCGACAGATATTTGGTGGCTACACCTTC; CDR3 protein: CASSTRQIFGGYTF
CDR3 length: 14; J gene: TRBJ2-5; V gene: TRBV5-5; D gene: TRBD2; clone size: few; CDR3 DNA: TGTGCCAGCAACTTTTTGGGAGGGGAAGAGACCCAGTACTTC; CDR3 protein: CASNFLGGEETQYF
CDR3 length: 18; J gene: TRBJ1-5; V gene: TRBV23-1; D gene: -; clone size: -; CDR3 DNA: TGCGCCAGCAGCCAAGCTGGACGGGCGGGATCGAACAATCAGCCCCAGCATTTT; CDR3 protein: CASSQAGRAGSNNQPQHF
CDR3 length: 16; J gene: TRBJ2-2; V gene: TRBV19; D gene: -; clone size: -; CDR3 DNA: TGTGCCAGTAGTACAGGGTTCCCGAGGAGCACCGGGGAGCTGTTTTTT; CDR3 protein: CASSTGFPRSTGELFF
CDR3 length: 15; J gene: TRBJ2-3; V gene: TRBV29-1; D gene: TRBD1; clone size: few; CDR3 DNA: TGCAGCGTTGAGGGACAGGGGGCAGGGACAGATACGCAGTATTTT; CDR3 protein: CSVEGQGAGTDTQYF
CDR3 length: 16; J gene: TRBJ2-6; V gene: TRBV29-1; D gene: -; clone size: -; CDR3 DNA: TGCAGCGTTGCAGGGACATTTCCCTCTGGGGCCAACGTCCTGACTTTC; CDR3 protein: CSVAGTFPSGANVLTF
CDR3 length: 13; J gene: TRBJ2-7; V gene: TRBV10-3; D gene: -; clone size: -; CDR3 DNA: TGTGCCATCAGCTTGGGCACCAGCTACGAGCAGTACTTC; CDR3 protein: CAISLGTSYEQYF
CDR3 length: 13; J gene: TRBJ2-7; V gene: TRBV29-1; D gene: -; clone size: -; CDR3 DNA: TGCAGCGTTGTGGTCCAGGGCTCCTACGAGCAGTACTTC; CDR3 protein: CSVVVQGSYEQYF
CDR3 length: 15; J gene: TRBJ2-7; V gene: TRBV5-6; D gene: TRBD1; clone size: -; CDR3 DNA: TGTGCCAGCAGCTTGTCCGGGACAGTTTCCTACGAGCAGTACTTC; CDR3 protein: CASSLSGTVSYEQYF
CDR3 length: 10; J gene: TRBJ1-2; V gene: TRBV20-1; D gene: -; clone size: -; CDR3 DNA: TGCAGTGCTAGTCAGGAAGGCTACACCTTC; CDR3 protein: CSASQEGYTF
CDR3 length: 17; J gene: TRBJ2-6; V gene: TRBV27; D gene: -; clone size: once; CDR3 DNA: TGTGCCAGCAGTTTATCTTCCACAGGTCTTGGGGCCAACGTCCTGACTTTC; CDR3 protein: CASSLSSTGLGANVLTF
CDR3 length: 15; J gene: TRBJ2-2; V gene: TRBV30; D gene: TRBD1; clone size: -; CDR3 DNA: TGTGCCTGGATGCGGGGACAGGGGGACACCGGGGAGCTGTTTTTT; CDR3 protein: CAWMRGQGDTGELFF
CDR3 length: 15; J gene: TRBJ2-5; V gene: TRBV30; D gene: -; clone size: -; CDR3 DNA: TGTGCCTGGAGGCCGGATAGGGGGTGGGAAGAGACCCAGTACTTC; CDR3 protein: CAWRPDRGWEETQYF
CDR3 length: 16; J gene: TRBJ2-3; V gene: TRBV27; D gene: -; clone size: -; CDR3 DNA: TGTGCCAGCAGGCTAAGGGGCGGTTCTAGCACAGATACGCAGTATTTT; CDR3 protein: CASRLRGGSSTDTQYF
CDR3 length: 13; J gene: TRBJ2-1; V gene: TRBV30; D gene: -; clone size: -; CDR3 DNA: TGTGCCTGGGCTAACGGGCCTTTCAGGTGGCAGTTCTTC; CDR3 protein: CAWANGPFRWQFF
CDR3 length: 14; J gene: TRBJ1-6; V gene: TRBV29-1; D gene: -; clone size: -; CDR3 DNA: TGCAGCGTTATGGGATACGGGGCGGGTTCACCCCTCCACTTT; CDR3 protein: CSVMGYGAGSPLHF
CDR3 length: 13; J gene: TRBJ2-1; V gene: TRBV7-9; D gene: -; clone size: -; CDR3 DNA: TGTGCCAGCGCGGAGGGCTCCTACAATGAGCAGTTCTTC; CDR3 protein: CASAEGSYNEQFF
CDR3 length: 16; J gene: TRBJ2-2; V gene: TRBV30; D gene: -; clone size: -; CDR3 DNA: TGTGCCTGGAGTGCCTCCCCGGTAGGGAACACCGGGGAGCTGTTTTTT; CDR3 protein: CAWSASPVGNTGELFF
CDR3 length: 14; J gene: TRBJ1-5; V gene: TRBV7-6; D gene: -; clone size: -; CDR3 DNA: TGTGCCAGCAGCTTAGAGGCAGTCAATCAGCCCCAGCATTTT; CDR3 protein: CASSLEAVNQPQHF
CDR3 length: 14; J gene: TRBJ1-1; V gene: TRBV28; D gene: -; clone size: -; CDR3 DNA: TGTGCCAGCAGTACAGGCCTCATGAACACTGAAGCTTTCTTT; CDR3 protein: CASSTGLMNTEAFF
CDR3 length: 14; J gene: TRBJ2-3; V gene: TRBV5-6; D gene: -; clone size: -; CDR3 DNA: TGTGCCAGCAGCTTGGTCAGGGGCGGCGGAACGCAGTATTTT; CDR3 protein: CASSLVRGGGTQYF
CDR3 length: 13; J gene: TRBJ1-2; V gene: TRBV30; D gene: -; clone size: -; CDR3 DNA: TGTGCCTGGAGCTTTGGGGATGGCTATGGCTACACCTTC; CDR3 protein: CAWSFGDGYGYTF
CDR3 length: 11; J gene: TRBJ2-1; V gene: TRBV7-9; D gene: -; clone size: few; CDR3 DNA: TGTGCCAGCAGCCTGGGGGATGAGCAGTTCTTC; CDR3 protein: CASSLGDEQFF